This T cell receptor beta chain was recovered during a study of response to subunit inactivated influenza vaccine. The germline V gene encodes CDR1 MNHEY and CDR2 SVGEGT. The CDR3 length is 11 residues. The ends were cut back, 4 bases at V and 12 bases at J, with 9 bases in the middle. The study, taken as a whole, reports: New T cells are recruited in small numbers by each seasonal influenza vaccination, according to the authors' suggestion.

Notes on this clonotype: What it binds is not known.

One entry per CDR3 protein, called by TCRdb with MiXCR from the RT-PCR reads. The table lists 560,000 or so distinct CDR3 sequences, approximately 7.7% of them singletons. Source: PBMCs from blood, taken around 25 months after vaccination. V and J are TRBV6-2 or TRBV6-3 and TRBJ2-2; D not resolved. This TCR derives from a man in his fifties or sixties who received an inactivated influenza vaccine. The CDR3 bases are TGTGCCAGCAGTTTTTCGGCAAAGCTGTTTTTT. This codes for CASSFSAKLFF.